The 15 T cell receptor beta chains reported below all come from one sample, sequenced in a study of early T cells in non-severe SARS-CoV-2 infection. TCRdb processed the 5' RACE reads anew with MiXCR; each CDR3 protein has one entry. The repertoire holds some 41,000 distinct CDR3 sequences, with approximately 6.3% as singletons. The sequencing input was whole blood. Every receptor here comes from an adult who was a healthcare worker with PCR-confirmed SARS-CoV-2 infection or an uninfected control (not recorded which).

This clonotype was recorded many times. The chain has TRBV20-1 and TRBJ2-1; 8 bases line up with TRBD2. The CDR3 sequence is 16 residues long. V trimming: 3 bases; J trimming: 6 bases; junction bases outside the gene matches: 13. Germline V gene sequence: CDR1 DFQATT, CDR2 SNEGSKA (reference sequence). CDR3 loop: CSARHSGGRPVNEQFF. CDR3 sequence (DNA): TGCAGTGCTAGGCACAGTGGCGGGAGGCCAGTCAATGAGCAGTTCTTC.

In this sample, this clonotype turned up many times. The chain links TRBV15 to TRBJ2-1; 9 nucleotides agree with TRBD2. The CDR3 is made up of 16 amino acids. The trim removed 1 base at V and 3 bases at J, leaving 4 bases unmatched. In germline, CDR1 is LNHNV, CDR2 YYDKDF (reference sequence). CDR3 bases: TGTGCCACCAGCAGAGTGACGACTAGCGGCTACAATGAGCAGTTCTTC. Translating gives CATSRVTTSGYNEQFF.

The chain recombines TRBV10-2 with TRBJ2-5; D uncertain. This CDR3 is built from 16 residues. The V end lost 0 bases, the J end lost 5 bases, and 16 bases lay between the germline ends. CDR1 is WSHSY, CDR2 SAAADI, per germline. DNA of the CDR3: TGCGCCAGCAGTGAGTCGACCCTCGGCCAGAGGGAGACCCAGTACTTC. This codes for CASSESTLGQRETQYF.

The DNA for the CDR3 is TGTGCCAGCAGCCCCCAGGCCGGCCGGAACACCGGGGAGCTGTTTTTT. Protein: CASSPQAGRNTGELFF. V usage is TRBV7-6 and J usage is TRBJ2-2; the D is unclear. CDR1 is SGHVS and CDR2 is FNYEAQ in the germline V gene. Trimming stripped 5 bases from V and 1 base from J, with 14 bases between. This CDR3 has 16 amino acids. Complete variable domain (other parts from reference TRBV7-6 and TRBJ2-2): GAGVSQSPRYKVTKRGQDVALRCDPISGHVSLYWYRQALGQGPEFLTYFNYEAQQDKSGLPNDRFSAERPEGSISTLTIQRTEQRDSAMYRCASSPQAGRNTGELFFGEGSRLTVL.

The chain is built from TRBV10-3 and TRBJ2-1, with 7 bases lining up with TRBD2. The CDR3 contains 17 residues. Germline V gene lookup returns CDR1 ENHRY and CDR2 SYGVKD. V lost 4 bases, J lost 1 base, and 10 bases stayed unmatched. This CDR3 reads CAISATSWRRSYNEQFF. The DNA of the CDR3 is TGTGCCATCAGTGCGACTAGCTGGAGAAGGTCCTACAATGAGCAGTTCTTC.

This clonotype was counted at least ten times. The chain uses TRBV7-2 and TRBJ2-6; a weak D match, TRBD1 (5 bases). This CDR3 region has 15 residues. The germline V gene has CDR1 SGHTA and CDR2 FQGNSA. Trimming took 0 bases from V and 3 from J, leaving 6 bases between them. The chain's CDR3 is CASSLAGLGANVLTF. The DNA for the CDR3 is TGTGCCAGCAGCTTAGCGGGGCTTGGGGCCAACGTCCTGACTTTC.

In this sample, this clonotype turned up many times. The chain recombines TRBV20-1 with TRBJ2-7; tentatively, D is TRBD2 (6 bases). The CDR3 loop spans 14 amino acids. Looked up from germline, CDR1 is DFQATT and CDR2 is SNEGSKA (reference sequence). The V and J ends lost 4 bases and 2 bases respectively, with 15 bases between them. The CDR3 DNA sequence: TGCAGTGCTATCCATAGCGGCTCGACCTACGAGCAGTACTTC. Translating it yields CSAIHSGSTYEQYF.

The chain joins TRBV7-9 to TRBJ2-3, with 7 nucleotides matching TRBD2. With V trimmed by 5 bases and J by 4 bases, 6 bases remained unmatched. Per the germline V gene, CDR1 is SEHNR and CDR2 is FQNEAQ (reference sequence). CDR3 size: 14 residues. In nucleotides, the CDR3 is TGTGCCAGCAGCCTTTGGGAGGGCCCAGATACGCAGTATTTT. Translating it yields CASSLWEGPDTQYF.

This clonotype was counted ten times or more. This chain joins TRBV27 and TRBJ2-6, with 13 bases that match TRBD2. The J segment lost 0 bases and the V segment lost 4 bases, leaving 9 bases of the junction unmatched. Germline-derived CDR1 and CDR2 are MNHEY and SMNVEV (reference sequence). The CDR3 contains 20 residues. The CDR3 protein is CASSSTSGRALGSGANVLTF. DNA for the CDR3: TGTGCCAGCAGTTCAACTAGCGGGAGGGCCCTCGGCTCTGGGGCCAACGTCCTGACTTTC.

The rearrangement uses TRBV5-1 and TRBJ2-1, with D tentatively TRBD2 (6 bases). CDR3 size: 15 residues. Trimming left V 1 base short and J 7 bases short, with 15 bases between. CDR1 is SGHRS, CDR2 YFSETQ, per germline. CDR3 amino acids: CASSLRAGTWNEQFF. The CDR3 DNA reads TGCGCCAGCAGCTTGCGGGCGGGGACTTGGAATGAGCAGTTCTTC.

The table lists this clonotype with many counts. This chain connects TRBV27 to TRBJ2-1; TRBD2 aligns across 8 bases. Germline V gene data show CDR1 as MNHEY and CDR2 as SMNVEV (reference sequence). The CDR3 length is 16 residues. V shed 2 bases and J 2 bases; nucleotides not matched to a gene: 5. CDR3 region: CASSLIGRGPYNEQFF. For the CDR3, the DNA is TGTGCCAGCAGTTTAATCGGGAGGGGCCCCTACAATGAGCAGTTCTTC.

The table lists this clonotype with a few counts. The V gene is TRBV7-3, the J gene TRBJ2-7; D unclear. V lost 2 bases, J lost 9 bases, and 23 bases lay in between. The germline V gene has CDR1 SGHTA and CDR2 FQGTGA. CDR3 length: 16 residues. Here the CDR3 reads CASSLYYLADGLRQYF. The CDR3 nucleotides are TGTGCCAGCAGCTTATACTATCTGGCCGACGGCCTTAGGCAGTACTTC.

This clonotype appeared many times. V is TRBV19 and J is TRBJ1-5; 9 nucleotides match TRBD1. The germline CDR1 and CDR2 sequences are LNHDA and SQIVND (reference sequence). The CDR3 covers 16 residues. The V segment lost 4 bases and the J segment 2 bases; nucleotides outside the gene matches: 6. CDR3 nucleotides: TGTGCCAGTAGTAGGACAGGGGCGCGAGGCAATCAGCCCCAGCATTTT. The encoded protein is CASSRTGARGNQPQHF.

In its sample, this clonotype was seen many times. The chain has TRBV20-1 and TRBJ1-1; D possibly corresponds to TRBD1 (6 bases). The germline gives CDR1 DFQATT, CDR2 SNEGSKA (reference sequence). The germline V and J ends were trimmed by 4 bases and 0 bases, with 18 bases remaining between them. The CDR3 sequence is 16 residues long. The DNA for the CDR3 is TGCAGTGCTACTGAAAGCACAGGGCAAATGAACACTGAAGCTTTCTTT. This codes for CSATESTGQMNTEAFF.

This clonotype has ten or more counts. The V and J genes are TRBV30 and TRBJ2-3; D unclear. CDR1 is GTSNPN and CDR2 is SVGIG in the germline V gene (reference sequence). Trimming left V 2 bases short and J 3 bases short, with 0 bases between. This CDR3 spans 10 amino acids. The CDR3 DNA sequence: TGTGCCTGGAGTACAGATACGCAGTATTTT. It yields the protein CAWSTDTQYF.